This T cell receptor beta chain was captured in a study of T cells in Graves' hyperthyroidism and ophthalmopathy. Study-wide findings and caveats: Separating ophthalmopathy from stable hyperthyroidism was achieved by a 13 V-J model.

The CDR3 regions of TCR beta were amplified from RNA transcripts. HTBI primers drove first-round RT-PCR of the TCR CDR3. TCRdb analysed the multiplex PCR reads with MiXCR anew, one entry per CDR3 protein. In the table there are about 420,000 distinct CDR3 sequences, more than 15% of which are singletons. Concerning this clonotype itself: As yet, its antigen is unknown.

This CDR3 contains 16 residues. Germline V CDR1 and CDR2: SGHRS, YFSETQ. Trimming at V came to 6 bases and at J to 1 base, leaving 10 bases not matched to a gene. The chain is built from TRBV5-1 and TRBJ2-3; 8 nucleotides align to TRBD2. The TCR was taken from a woman between 18 and 29 years old with Graves' hyperthyroidism. The sequenced sample was blood. CDR3 in DNA: TGCGCCAGCATGGACGGGGGGGGGTATGGCACAGATACGCAGTATTTT. Translation: CASMDGGGYGTDTQYF.